This passage covers 26 T cell receptor beta chains from one sample sequenced in a study of T cell repertoires in cytomegalovirus infection. MiXCR, run by TCRdb on the reads, gives a single entry per CDR3 protein. The sample shows about 890,000 distinct CDR3 sequences, roughly 30% of them seen only once. What these receptors recognize is not known. Material: cultured CD8+ T cells from PBMCs, obtained from culture after CMV antigen stimulation. Receptor source: a human donor in good health (CMV status not recorded). Some clones in this sample may be carry-over from other donors' samples.

The rearrangement links TRBV2 to TRBJ2-3, with 12 bases matching TRBD2. J lost 3 bases, V lost 8 bases, and 3 bases had no gene match. Germline lookup yields CDR1 SNHLY and CDR2 FYNNEI. The CDR3 runs to 14 residues. The CDR3 DNA reads TGTGCCAGCTTTACTAGCGGGGGGACAGATACGCAGTATTTT. It translates to CASFTSGGTDTQYF.

This clonotype showed up just a few times. The chain recombines TRBV7-6 with TRBJ1-6; 7 bases map to TRBD1. CDR3 length equals 17 residues. The V gene end was trimmed by 5 bases and the J gene end by 7 bases; junction bases not matched to a gene: 14. Per germline, CDR1 SGHVS and CDR2 FNYEAQ. CDR3 sequence (DNA): TGTGCCAGCAGCATCAGTCCCCGACAGGGCCCAAATTCACCCCTCCACTTT. Its translation: CASSISPRQGPNSPLHF.

This clonotype came up many times. V is TRBV7-6 and J is TRBJ2-1; 8 bases are shared with TRBD2. V trimming: 4 bases; J trimming: 1 base; junction bases outside the gene matches: 3. CDR1 is SGHVS and CDR2 is FNYEAQ in the germline V gene. The CDR3 is 15 residues long. As DNA, the CDR3 is TGTGCCAGCAGCTCCTTAGCGGGGTCCTACAATGAGCAGTTCTTC. This translates into CASSSLAGSYNEQFF.

In DNA, the CDR3 is TGTGCCACCAGTGACCCGACAGGGACTTACAATGAGCAGTTCTTC. Amino acids: CATSDPTGTYNEQFF. This rearrangement joins TRBV24-1 to TRBJ2-1, with a tentative D call TRBD1 (7 bases). This CDR3 region has 15 residues. Trimming cost V 4 bases and J 4 bases, with 13 bases left between them. The germline V gene has CDR1 KGHDR and CDR2 SFDVKD.

V gene TRBV12-5 combines with J gene TRBJ1-1; 8 bases line up with TRBD1. The CDR3 loop spans 16 amino acids. The germline V gene has CDR1 LGHNT and CDR2 FRNRAP. V lost 3 bases to trimming and J lost 3 bases; unmatched junction nucleotides: 9. The CDR3 protein is CASGFPQGVVDTEAFF. CDR3 sequence (DNA): TGTGCTAGTGGTTTTCCACAGGGGGTCGTAGACACTGAAGCTTTCTTT.

Points on this clonotype: This clone may be a read error of a much larger clone one base away. The CDR3 reads CASSHSRGYEQYV. For the CDR3, the DNA is TGTGCCAGCAGCCACAGCAGGGGCTACGAGCAGTACGTC. The chain uses TRBV7-2 and TRBJ2-7, with D perhaps matching TRBD1 (6 bases). Trimming cost V 5 bases and J 3 bases, with 11 bases left between them. Germline V gene lookup returns CDR1 SGHTA and CDR2 FQGNSA. The CDR3 extends over 13 amino acids.

J is TRBJ1-6 and V is TRBV27, with 9 bases matching TRBD1. The germline V gene has CDR1 MNHEY and CDR2 SMNVEV (reference sequence). Trimming took 7 bases from V and 10 from J; bases not matched to a gene: 8. This CDR3 contains 14 residues. This CDR3 is CASTFTGGTSPLHF. The CDR3 region has the DNA TGTGCCAGCACCTTTACAGGGGGCACGTCACCCCTCCACTTT.

This clonotype was seen ten or more times. The CDR3 coding sequence is TGTGCCAGCAGCTCCGACTCGGCTAGCACAGATACGCAGTATTTT. This encodes CASSSDSASTDTQYF. V is TRBV7-6 and J is TRBJ2-3, with no clear D. The CDR3 loop spans 15 amino acids. V lost 4 bases to trimming and J lost 0 bases, with 11 bases between them. Per germline, CDR1 SGHVS and CDR2 FNYEAQ.

The J gene is TRBJ2-1, the V gene TRBV7-9; no clear D gene. Germline V CDR1 and CDR2: SEHNR, FQNEAQ (reference sequence). This CDR3 is built from 13 residues. V was shortened by 5 bases and J by 7 bases, with 12 bases between the two germline ends. In DNA, the CDR3 is TGTGCCAGCAGCCCACGGCGAGCGAATGAGCAGTTCTTC. It encodes CASSPRRANEQFF. Drawing the rest from reference TRBV7-9 and TRBJ2-1, the complete variable domain is DTGVSQNPRHKITKRGQNVTFRCDPISEHNRLYWYRQTLGQGPEFLTYFQNEAQLEKSRLLSDRFSAERPKGSFSTLEIQRTEQGDSAMYLCASSPRRANEQFFGPGTRLTVL.

In its sample, this clonotype was seen many times. This rearrangement joins TRBV27 to TRBJ2-7, with a possible D match to TRBD1 (5 bases). V lost 2 bases and J lost 3, with 17 bases in between. The CDR3 is 16 amino acids. The germline V gene encodes CDR1 MNHEY and CDR2 SMNVEV (reference sequence). CDR3 DNA: TGTGCCAGCAGTTTAAGTGGTGGAGACAGCTTCTACGAGCAGTACTTC. Translated, it gives CASSLSGGDSFYEQYF.

This clonotype was recorded a few times. The chain recombines TRBV19 with TRBJ2-5, with D possibly being TRBD2 (6 bases). The germline gives CDR1 LNHDA, CDR2 SQIVND (reference sequence). Trimming took off 5 bases at V and 7 bases at J, with 20 bases between the two ends. The CDR3 loop spans 15 amino acids. The CDR3 here is CASSLFASEGMTQYF. The CDR3 DNA reads as TGTGCCAGTAGTCTCTTTGCCTCGGAGGGTATGACCCAGTACTTC.

In this sample, this clonotype turned up a few times. The rearrangement joins TRBV10-3 to TRBJ1-1; TRBD1 might be the D (5 bases). This CDR3 is built from 12 residues. Germline V lookup: CDR1 ENHRY, CDR2 SYGVKD. V lost 11 bases and J lost 1, with 11 bases in between. Here the CDR3 DNA reads TGTGCCGTTCTAGGACAGAACACTGAAGCTTTCTTT. Its translation is CAVLGQNTEAFF.

Many counts were recorded for this clonotype. This chain uses TRBV24-1 with TRBJ2-1, with 8 bases aligning to TRBD1. The CDR3 spans 15 residues. CDR1 and CDR2 from the germline V gene are KGHDR and SFDVKD. V dropped 3 bases and J dropped 8; count of bases not matched to a gene: 8. Here the CDR3 DNA reads TGTGCCACCAGTGATCGGAACAGGGGGATCCATGAGCAGTTCTTC. Its protein is CATSDRNRGIHEQFF.

There are a few counts of this clonotype. The J gene is TRBJ2-2, the V gene TRBV27; tentatively, D is TRBD1 or TRBD2 (5 bases each). CDR1 is MNHEY and CDR2 is SMNVEV in the germline V gene (reference sequence). CDR3 length: 17 residues. Between the trimmed V and J ends, which lost 0 bases and 8 bases, there was a span of 19 bases. CDR3 amino acids: CASSLSPGPHPRGELFF. The DNA for the CDR3 is TGTGCCAGCAGTTTATCGCCGGGACCTCATCCGCGGGGGGAGCTGTTTTTT.

This rearrangement joins TRBV20-1 to TRBJ1-4; unclear D gene. This CDR3 is 17 amino acids long. With 0 bases removed from V and 4 bases from J, the gap between germline ends came to 18 bases. Germline V gives CDR1 DFQATT, CDR2 SNEGSKA (reference sequence). CDR3 amino acids: CSARDGTATLGNEKLFF. The DNA for the CDR3 is TGCAGTGCTAGAGATGGTACCGCCACGTTGGGTAATGAAAAACTGTTTTTT.

V and J are TRBV27 and TRBJ1-5; D may be TRBD1 (5 bases). The V gene's germline CDR1 is MNHEY and CDR2 SMNVEV (reference sequence). Trimming took 5 bases from V and 4 from J, leaving 18 bases between them. There are 16 residues in the CDR3. CDR3 amino acids: CASSAAPGPQNQPQHF. CDR3 nucleotide sequence: TGTGCCAGCAGTGCGGCTCCGGGACCCCAAAATCAGCCCCAGCATTTT.

This sequence joins TRBV6-6 and TRBJ2-7, with TRBD1 matching 8 bases. Germline-derived CDR1 and CDR2 are MNHNY and SVGAGI (reference sequence). The CDR3 is 15 residues long. J lost 1 base, V lost 6 bases, and 8 bases had no gene match. The CDR3: CASRRGQGGSYEQYV. The CDR3 DNA sequence: TGTGCCAGCAGAAGAGGACAGGGTGGATCCTACGAGCAGTACGTC.

This clonotype was seen at least ten times. The genes are TRBV7-8 and TRBJ1-5, with 10 positions matching TRBD1. The germline V gene has CDR1 SGHVS and CDR2 FQNEAQ. V shed 4 bases and J 6 bases; nucleotides not matched to a gene: 3. The CDR3 spans 14 residues. In DNA, the CDR3 is TGTGCCAGCAGCTCAGGGACAGGGGCTCAGCCCCAGCATTTT. This gives the protein CASSSGTGAQPQHF.

This clonotype was recorded a few times. The rearrangement links TRBV5-6 to TRBJ1-2, with 9 bases fitting TRBD1. With 3 bases clipped from V and 7 bases from J, the junction kept 7 bases outside the gene matches. The CDR3 is made up of 14 amino acids. CDR1 and CDR2 from the germline V gene are SGHDT and YYEEEE. The CDR3 DNA sequence: TGTGCCAGCAGCTCCGGGACAGGGTCGACTGGCTACACCTTC. Amino acids: CASSSGTGSTGYTF.

The chain recombines TRBV28 with TRBJ2-2, with a weak D call TRBD2 (6 bases). The V gene's germline CDR1 is MDHEN and CDR2 SYDVKM. The CDR3 runs 15 residues. V was clipped by 7 bases and J by 0 bases, with 12 bases between them. The CDR3 spells CASTWRGPNTGELFF. The DNA of the CDR3 is TGTGCCAGCACCTGGAGGGGACCGAACACCGGGGAGCTGTTTTTT.

This clonotype was seen at least ten times. The chain links TRBV12-3 or TRBV12-4 to TRBJ1-6, with D hard to call. V lost 6 bases and J 7 bases, leaving 16 bases between the germline ends. The CDR3 runs to 15 residues. The CDR3 DNA follows: TGTGCCAGCAGCCCCGGGGTTGGAAACAATTCACCCCTCCACTTT. It yields the protein CASSPGVGNNSPLHF.

This clonotype has a count of ten or more. The chain links TRBV7-2 to TRBJ2-2, with D unresolved. V was cut by 3 bases and J by 11 bases, with 7 bases left in between. Germline CDR1 SGHTA, CDR2 FQGNSA. CDR3 length: 11 amino acids. DNA of the CDR3: TGTGCCAGCAGCTTTTTGAGTGAGCTGTTTTTT. It translates to CASSFLSELFF.

The chain joins TRBV7-9 to TRBJ1-3; D perhaps matches TRBD1 (5 bases). The germline V gene has CDR1 SEHNR and CDR2 FQNEAQ (reference sequence). The V end was cut by 5 bases, the J end by 5 bases, with 13 bases between. There are 14 residues in the CDR3. The CDR3 region is CASSPGTSRNTIYF. The CDR3 coding sequence is TGTGCCAGCAGCCCCGGGACCAGTCGAAACACCATATATTTT. The full variable domain, in which reference TRBV7-9 and TRBJ1-3 provide the parts outside the CDR3, is DTGVSQNPRHKITKRGQNVTFRCDPISEHNRLYWYRQTLGQGPEFLTYFQNEAQLEKSRLLSDRFSAERPKGSFSTLEIQRTEQGDSAMYLCASSPGTSRNTIYFGEGSWLTVV.

This clonotype has a count of ten or more. V usage is TRBV7-9 and J usage is TRBJ1-2, with a weak D call TRBD1 (5 bases). V was trimmed by 5 bases and J by 4 bases, leaving 20 bases between them. This CDR3 region has 16 residues. Germline CDR1 is SEHNR and CDR2 is FQNEAQ (reference sequence). The CDR3 here is CASSPGMRGGSYGYTF. In nucleotides, the CDR3 is TGTGCCAGCAGCCCCGGGATGAGGGGCGGATCCTATGGCTACACCTTC.

The V gene is TRBV11-3, the J gene TRBJ2-1; 9 positions agree with TRBD2. This CDR3 has 15 amino acids. The ends lost 2 bases at V and 5 bases at J; junction bases unmatched: 4. Germline V CDR1 and CDR2: SGHNT, YENEEA. The CDR3 is CASSLHRLADNEQFF. In nucleotides, the CDR3 is TGTGCCAGCAGCTTACATCGACTAGCGGACAATGAGCAGTTCTTC.

The chain joins TRBV7-6 to TRBJ2-2; possibly TRBD1 for D (6 bases). Looked up from germline, CDR1 is SGHVS and CDR2 is FNYEAQ. The CDR3 is 13 amino acids. The V gene lost 5 bases and the J gene lost 7 bases, with 11 bases spanning the gap. This CDR3 reads CASSQGSNGELFF. DNA for the CDR3: TGTGCCAGCAGCCAGGGGTCTAACGGGGAGCTGTTTTTT.